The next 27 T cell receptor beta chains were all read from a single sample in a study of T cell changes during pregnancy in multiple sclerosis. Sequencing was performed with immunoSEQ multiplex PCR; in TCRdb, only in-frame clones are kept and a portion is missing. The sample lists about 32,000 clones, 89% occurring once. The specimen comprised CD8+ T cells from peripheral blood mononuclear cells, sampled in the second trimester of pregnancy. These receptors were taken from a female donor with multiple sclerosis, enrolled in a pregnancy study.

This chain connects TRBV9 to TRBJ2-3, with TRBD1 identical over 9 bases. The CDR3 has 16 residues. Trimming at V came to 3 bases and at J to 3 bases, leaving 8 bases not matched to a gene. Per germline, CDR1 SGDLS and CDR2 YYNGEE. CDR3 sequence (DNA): TGTGCCAGCAGCGAAGGACAGGGGTTTGGGACAGATACGCAGTATTTT. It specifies CASSEGQGFGTDTQYF.

The CDR3 coding sequence is TGTGCCAGCAGTTTAGTGAGGGCCTCCTACGAGCAGTACTTC. It yields the protein CASSLVRASYEQYF. The V call is TRBV27, the J call TRBJ2-7; maybe TRBD2 (5 bases). CDR1 is MNHEY, CDR2 SMNVEV, per germline (reference sequence). This CDR3 spans 14 amino acids. Deletions cut 2 bases from V and 0 bases from J, with 8 bases between.

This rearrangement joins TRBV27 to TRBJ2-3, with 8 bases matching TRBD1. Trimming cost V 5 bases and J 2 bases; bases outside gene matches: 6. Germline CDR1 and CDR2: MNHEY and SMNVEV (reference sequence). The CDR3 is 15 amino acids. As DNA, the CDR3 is TGTGCCAGCAGTCCCCGGGACAGGCCCACAGATACGCAGTATTTT. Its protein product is CASSPRDRPTDTQYF.

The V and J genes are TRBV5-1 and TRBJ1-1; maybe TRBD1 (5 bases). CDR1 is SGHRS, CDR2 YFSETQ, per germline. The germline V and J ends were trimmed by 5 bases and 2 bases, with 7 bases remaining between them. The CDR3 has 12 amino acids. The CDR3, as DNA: TGCGCCAGCAGTAGGGGAAACACTGAAGCTTTCTTT. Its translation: CASSRGNTEAFF.

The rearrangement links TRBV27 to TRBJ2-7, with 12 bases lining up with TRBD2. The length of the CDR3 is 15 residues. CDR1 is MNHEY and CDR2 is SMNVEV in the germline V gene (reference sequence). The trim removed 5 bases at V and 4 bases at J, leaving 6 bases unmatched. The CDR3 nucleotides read TGTGCCAGCAGTGCTAGCGGGAGGGCTCTTTACGAGCAGTACTTC. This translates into CASSASGRALYEQYF.

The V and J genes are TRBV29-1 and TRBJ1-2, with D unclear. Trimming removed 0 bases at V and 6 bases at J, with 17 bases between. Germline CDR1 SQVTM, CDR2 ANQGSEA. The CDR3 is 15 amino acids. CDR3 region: CSVEDRGPGRDGYTF. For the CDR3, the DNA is TGCAGCGTTGAAGATCGAGGTCCGGGAAGGGATGGCTACACCTTC.

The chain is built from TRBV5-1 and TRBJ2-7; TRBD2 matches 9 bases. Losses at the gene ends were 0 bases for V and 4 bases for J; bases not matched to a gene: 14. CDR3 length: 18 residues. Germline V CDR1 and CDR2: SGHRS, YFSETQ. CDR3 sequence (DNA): TGCGCCAGCAGCTTGGGGCCCGCTTCTAGCGGGAAGAGGTACGAGCAGTACTTC. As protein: CASSLGPASSGKRYEQYF. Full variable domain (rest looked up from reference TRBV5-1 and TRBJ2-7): KAGVTQTPRYLIKTRGQQVTLSCSPISGHRSVSWYQQTPGQGLQFLFEYFSETQRNKGNFPGRFSGRQFSNSRSEMNVSTLELGDSALYLCASSLGPASSGKRYEQYFGPGTRLTVT.

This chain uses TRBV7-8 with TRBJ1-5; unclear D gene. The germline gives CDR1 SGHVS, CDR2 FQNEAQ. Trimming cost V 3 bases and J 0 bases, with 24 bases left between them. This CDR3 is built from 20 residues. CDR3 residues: CASSFAGQEDLVRSNQPQHF. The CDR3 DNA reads TGTGCCAGCAGCTTCGCCGGTCAGGAGGATTTAGTTCGTAGCAATCAGCCCCAGCATTTT. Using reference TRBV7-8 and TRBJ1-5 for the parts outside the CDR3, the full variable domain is GAGVSQSPRYKVAKRGQDVALRCDPISGHVSLFWYQQALGQGPEFLTYFQNEAQLDKSGLPSDRFFAERPEGSVSTLKIQRTQQEDSAVYLCASSFAGQEDLVRSNQPQHFGDGTRLSIL.

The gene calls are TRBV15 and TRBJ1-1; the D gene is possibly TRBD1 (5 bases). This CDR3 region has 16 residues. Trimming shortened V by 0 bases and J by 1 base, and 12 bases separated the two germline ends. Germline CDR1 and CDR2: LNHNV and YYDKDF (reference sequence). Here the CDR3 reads CATSRESDRRNTEAFF. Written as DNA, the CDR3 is TGTGCCACCAGCAGAGAGAGTGACAGAAGGAACACTGAAGCTTTCTTT.

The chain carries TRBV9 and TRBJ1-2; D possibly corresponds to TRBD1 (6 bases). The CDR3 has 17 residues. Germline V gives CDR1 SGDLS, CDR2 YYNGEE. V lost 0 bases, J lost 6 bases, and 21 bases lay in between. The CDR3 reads CASSVGDIDPALDGYTF. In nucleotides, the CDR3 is TGTGCCAGCAGCGTAGGGGACATCGACCCCGCGTTGGATGGCTACACCTTC.

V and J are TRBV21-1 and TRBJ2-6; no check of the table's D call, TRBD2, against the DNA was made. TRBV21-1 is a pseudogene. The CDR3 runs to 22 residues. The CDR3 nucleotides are TGTGCCAGCAGCAAAGCAGGCAGCCTTATAGCCCCGTCCTTCTCTGGGGCCAACGTCCTGACTTTC. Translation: CASSKAGSLIAPSFSGANVLTF.

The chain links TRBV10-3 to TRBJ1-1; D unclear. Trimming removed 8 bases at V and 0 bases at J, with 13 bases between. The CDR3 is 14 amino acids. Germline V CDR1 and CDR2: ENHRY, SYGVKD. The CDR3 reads CAISAQPMNTEAFF. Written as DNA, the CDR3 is TGTGCCATCTCAGCGCAGCCCATGAACACTGAAGCTTTCTTT.

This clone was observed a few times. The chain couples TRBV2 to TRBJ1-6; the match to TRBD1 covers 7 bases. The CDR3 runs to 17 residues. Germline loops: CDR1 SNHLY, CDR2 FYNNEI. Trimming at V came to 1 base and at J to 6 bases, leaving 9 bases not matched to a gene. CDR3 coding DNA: TGTGCCAGCAGTGAAGACCAACAGGGGAGGTCTAATTCACCCCTCCACTTT. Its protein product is CASSEDQQGRSNSPLHF.

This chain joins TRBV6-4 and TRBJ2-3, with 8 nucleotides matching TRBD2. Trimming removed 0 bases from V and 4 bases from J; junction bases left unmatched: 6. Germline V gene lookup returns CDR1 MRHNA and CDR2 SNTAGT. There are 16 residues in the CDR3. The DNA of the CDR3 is TGTGCCAGCAGTGACTCAACGGGAGGGCCCGCAGATACGCAGTATTTT. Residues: CASSDSTGGPADTQYF.

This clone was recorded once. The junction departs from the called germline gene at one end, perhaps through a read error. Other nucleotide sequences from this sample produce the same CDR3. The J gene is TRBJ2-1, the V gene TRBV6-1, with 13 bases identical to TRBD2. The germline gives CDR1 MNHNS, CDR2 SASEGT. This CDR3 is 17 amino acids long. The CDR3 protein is CASSEDTSGGVINEQFF. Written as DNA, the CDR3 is TGTGCCAGCAGTGAAGATACTAGCGGGGGGGTAATCAATGAACAGTTCTTC.

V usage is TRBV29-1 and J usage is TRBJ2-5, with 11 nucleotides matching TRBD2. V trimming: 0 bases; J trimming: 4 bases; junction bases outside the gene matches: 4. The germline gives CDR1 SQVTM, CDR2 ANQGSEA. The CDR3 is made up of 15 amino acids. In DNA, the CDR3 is TGCAGCGTTGAAGATCCACTAGCGGGGGTAGAGACCCAGTACTTC. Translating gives CSVEDPLAGVETQYF.

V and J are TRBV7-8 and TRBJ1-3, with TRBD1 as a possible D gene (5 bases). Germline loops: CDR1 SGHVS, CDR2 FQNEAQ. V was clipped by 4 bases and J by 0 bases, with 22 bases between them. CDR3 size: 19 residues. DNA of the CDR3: TGTGCCAGCAGCTCCCCCCGGGGAACGGGGGGGATCTCTGGAAACACCATATATTTT. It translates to CASSSPRGTGGISGNTIYF. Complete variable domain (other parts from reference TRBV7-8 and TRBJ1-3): GAGVSQSPRYKVAKRGQDVALRCDPISGHVSLFWYQQALGQGPEFLTYFQNEAQLDKSGLPSDRFFAERPEGSVSTLKIQRTQQEDSAVYLCASSSPRGTGGISGNTIYFGEGSWLTVV.

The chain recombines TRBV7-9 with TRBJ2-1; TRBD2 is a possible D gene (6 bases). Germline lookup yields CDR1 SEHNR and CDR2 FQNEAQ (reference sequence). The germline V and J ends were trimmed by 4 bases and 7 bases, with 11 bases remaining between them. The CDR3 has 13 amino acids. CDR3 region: CASSSGLPNEQFF. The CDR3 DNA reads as TGTGCCAGCAGCTCGGGACTTCCGAATGAGCAGTTCTTC.

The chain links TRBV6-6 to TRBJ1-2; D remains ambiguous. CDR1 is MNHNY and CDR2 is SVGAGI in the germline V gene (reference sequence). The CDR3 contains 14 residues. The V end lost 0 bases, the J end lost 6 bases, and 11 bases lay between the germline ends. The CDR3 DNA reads TGTGCCAGCAGTTACTCGAGAGGGAGCGATGGCTACACCTTC. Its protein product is CASSYSRGSDGYTF.

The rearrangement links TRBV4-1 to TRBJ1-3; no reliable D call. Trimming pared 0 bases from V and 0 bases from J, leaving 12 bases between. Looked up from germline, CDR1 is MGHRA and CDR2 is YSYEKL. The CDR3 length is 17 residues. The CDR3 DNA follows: TGCGCCAGCAGCCAAGACCCCCTCCCCGTCTCTGGAAACACCATATATTTT. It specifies CASSQDPLPVSGNTIYF.

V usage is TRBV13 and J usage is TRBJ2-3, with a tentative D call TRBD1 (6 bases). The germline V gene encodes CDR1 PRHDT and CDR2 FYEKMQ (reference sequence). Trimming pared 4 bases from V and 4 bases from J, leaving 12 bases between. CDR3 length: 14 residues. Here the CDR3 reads CASSSSQGPDTQYF. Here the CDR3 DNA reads TGTGCCAGCAGCTCCAGCCAGGGGCCAGATACGCAGTATTTT.

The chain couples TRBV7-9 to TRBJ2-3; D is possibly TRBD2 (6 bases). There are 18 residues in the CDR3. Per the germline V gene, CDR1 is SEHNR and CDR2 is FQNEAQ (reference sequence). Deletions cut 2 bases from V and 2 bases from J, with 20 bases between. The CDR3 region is CASSLTTRFGGNTDTQYF. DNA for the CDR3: TGTGCCAGCAGCTTAACGACTAGATTCGGGGGTAACACAGATACGCAGTATTTT. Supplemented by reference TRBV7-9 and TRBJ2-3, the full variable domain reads DTGVSQNPRHKITKRGQNVTFRCDPISEHNRLYWYRQTLGQGPEFLTYFQNEAQLEKSRLLSDRFSAERPKGSFSTLEIQRTEQGDSAMYLCASSLTTRFGGNTDTQYFGPGTRLTVL.

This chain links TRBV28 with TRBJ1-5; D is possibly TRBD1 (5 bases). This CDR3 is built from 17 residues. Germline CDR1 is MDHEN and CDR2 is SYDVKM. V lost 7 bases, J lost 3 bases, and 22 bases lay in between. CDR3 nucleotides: TGTGCCAGCACTACCAGGGTCGGGTTAGGAAACAATCAGCCCCAGCATTTT. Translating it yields CASTTRVGLGNNQPQHF.

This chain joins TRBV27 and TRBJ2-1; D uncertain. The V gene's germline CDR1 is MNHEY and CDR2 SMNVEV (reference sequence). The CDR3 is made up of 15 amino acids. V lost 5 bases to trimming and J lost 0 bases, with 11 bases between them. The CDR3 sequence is CASSPTWSSYNEQFF. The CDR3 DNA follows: TGTGCCAGCAGTCCGACGTGGAGCTCCTACAATGAGCAGTTCTTC.

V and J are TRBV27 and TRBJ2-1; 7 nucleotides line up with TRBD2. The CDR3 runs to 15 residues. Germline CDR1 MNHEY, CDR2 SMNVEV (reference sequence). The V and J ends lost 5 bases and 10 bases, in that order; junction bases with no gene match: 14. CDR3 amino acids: CASSAGTTGVREQFF. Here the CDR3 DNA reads TGTGCCAGCAGTGCCGGGACTACCGGGGTTCGGGAGCAGTTCTTC.

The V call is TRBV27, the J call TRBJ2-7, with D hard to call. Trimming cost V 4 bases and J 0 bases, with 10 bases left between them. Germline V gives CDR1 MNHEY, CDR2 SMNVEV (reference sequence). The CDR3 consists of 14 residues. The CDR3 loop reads CASSSGQFSYEQYF. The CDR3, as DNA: TGTGCCAGCAGTTCGGGTCAGTTCTCCTACGAGCAGTACTTC.

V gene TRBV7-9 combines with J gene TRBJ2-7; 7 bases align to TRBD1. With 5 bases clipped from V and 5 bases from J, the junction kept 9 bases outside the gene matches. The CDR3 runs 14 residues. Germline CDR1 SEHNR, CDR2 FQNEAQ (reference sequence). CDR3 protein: CASSNRDSGHEQYF. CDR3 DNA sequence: TGTGCCAGCAGCAACCGGGACAGCGGCCACGAGCAGTACTTC. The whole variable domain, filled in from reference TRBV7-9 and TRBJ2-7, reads DTGVSQNPRHKITKRGQNVTFRCDPISEHNRLYWYRQTLGQGPEFLTYFQNEAQLEKSRLLSDRFSAERPKGSFSTLEIQRTEQGDSAMYLCASSNRDSGHEQYFGPGTRLTVT.